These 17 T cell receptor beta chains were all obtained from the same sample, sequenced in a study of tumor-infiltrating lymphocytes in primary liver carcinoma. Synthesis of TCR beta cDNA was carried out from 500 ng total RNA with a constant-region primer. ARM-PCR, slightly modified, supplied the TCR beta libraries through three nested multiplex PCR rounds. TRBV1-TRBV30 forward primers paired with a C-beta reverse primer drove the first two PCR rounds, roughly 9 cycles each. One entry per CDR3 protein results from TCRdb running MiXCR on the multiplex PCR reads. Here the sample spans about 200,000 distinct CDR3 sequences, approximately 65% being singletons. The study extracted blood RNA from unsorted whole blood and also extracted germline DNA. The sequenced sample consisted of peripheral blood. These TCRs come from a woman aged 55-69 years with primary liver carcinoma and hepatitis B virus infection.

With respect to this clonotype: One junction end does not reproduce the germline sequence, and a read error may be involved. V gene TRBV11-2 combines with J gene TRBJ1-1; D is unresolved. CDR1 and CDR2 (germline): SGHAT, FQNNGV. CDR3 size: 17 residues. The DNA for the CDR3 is TGTGCCAGCAGCTTAGAGCTCGGTGGTTATTTGAACACTGGAGCTTTCTTT. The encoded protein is CASSLELGGYLNTGAFF.

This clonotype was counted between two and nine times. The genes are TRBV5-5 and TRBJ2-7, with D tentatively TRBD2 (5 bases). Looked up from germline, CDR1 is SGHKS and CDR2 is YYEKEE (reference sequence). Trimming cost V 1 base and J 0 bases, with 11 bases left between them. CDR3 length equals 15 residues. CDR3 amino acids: CASSLQAESSYEQYF. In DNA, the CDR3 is TGTGCCAGCAGCTTGCAAGCGGAGAGCTCCTACGAGCAGTACTTC.

CDR3 DNA: TGTGCCAGCAGCTTAGATGGAAATGTTCCTAGAGCGAATCAGTTCTTC. Translation gives CASSLDGNVPRANQFF. This sequence joins TRBV11-2 and TRBJ2-1; D call uncertain. Trimming took 0 bases from V and 13 from J, leaving 22 bases between them. This CDR3 has 16 residues. CDR1 and CDR2 (germline): SGHAT, FQNNGV.

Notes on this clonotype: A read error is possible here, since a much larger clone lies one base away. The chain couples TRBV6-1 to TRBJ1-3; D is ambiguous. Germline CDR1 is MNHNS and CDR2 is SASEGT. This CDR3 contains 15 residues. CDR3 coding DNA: TGTGCCAACAGTGAACTGGGAGGATTCGGAAACACCATATATTTT. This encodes CANSELGGFGNTIYF.

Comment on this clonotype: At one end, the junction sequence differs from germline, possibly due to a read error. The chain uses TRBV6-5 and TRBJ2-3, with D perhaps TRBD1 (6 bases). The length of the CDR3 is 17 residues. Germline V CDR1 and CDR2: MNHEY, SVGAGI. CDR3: CASSYSPLTGHTDTRYF. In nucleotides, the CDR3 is TGCGCCAGCAGTTACTCCCCGCTAACGGGACACACAGATACGCGGTATTTT.

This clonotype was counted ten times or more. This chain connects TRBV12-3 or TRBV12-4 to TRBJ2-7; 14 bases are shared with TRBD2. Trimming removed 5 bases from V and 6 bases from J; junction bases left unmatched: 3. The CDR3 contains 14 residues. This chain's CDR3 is CASSPGTSGSEQYF. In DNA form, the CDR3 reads TGTGCCAGCAGTCCAGGGACTAGCGGGAGCGAGCAGTACTTC.

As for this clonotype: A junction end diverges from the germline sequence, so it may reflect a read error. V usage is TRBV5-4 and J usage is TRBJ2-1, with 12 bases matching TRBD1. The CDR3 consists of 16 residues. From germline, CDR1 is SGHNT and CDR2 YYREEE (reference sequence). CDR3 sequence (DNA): TGTGCCAGCAGCTCCCCCGCCGGGACAGGGGGCAATGAGCACTTCTTC. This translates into CASSSPAGTGGNEHFF.

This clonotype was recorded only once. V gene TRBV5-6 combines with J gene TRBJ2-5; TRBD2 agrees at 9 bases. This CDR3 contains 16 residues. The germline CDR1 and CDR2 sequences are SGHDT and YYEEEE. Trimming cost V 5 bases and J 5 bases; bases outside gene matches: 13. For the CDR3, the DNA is TGTGCCAGCAGGTTGAATGGCGGGAGGGGCGGGGAGACCCAGTACTTC. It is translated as CASRLNGGRGGETQYF.

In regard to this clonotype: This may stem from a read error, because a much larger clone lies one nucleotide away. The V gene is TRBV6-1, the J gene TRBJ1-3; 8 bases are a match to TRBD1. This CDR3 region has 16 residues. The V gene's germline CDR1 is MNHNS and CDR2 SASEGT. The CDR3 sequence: CASFPGQGASVNTIYF. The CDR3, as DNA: TGTGCCAGCTTCCCCGGGCAGGGGGCGTCTGTAAACACCATATATTTT.

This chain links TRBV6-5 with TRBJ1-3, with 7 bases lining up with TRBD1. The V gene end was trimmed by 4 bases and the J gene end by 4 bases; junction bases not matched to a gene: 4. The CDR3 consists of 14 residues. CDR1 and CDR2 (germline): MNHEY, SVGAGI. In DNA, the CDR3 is TGTGCCAGCAGTTTTGGGACAGACGGAAACACCATATATTTT. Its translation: CASSFGTDGNTIYF.

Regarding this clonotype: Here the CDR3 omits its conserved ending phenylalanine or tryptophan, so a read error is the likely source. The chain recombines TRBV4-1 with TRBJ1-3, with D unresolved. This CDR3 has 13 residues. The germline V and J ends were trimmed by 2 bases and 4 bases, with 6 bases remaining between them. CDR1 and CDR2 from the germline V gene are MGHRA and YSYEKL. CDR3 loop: CASSQTAGNTIYL. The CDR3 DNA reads TGCGCCAGCAGCCAAACCGCCGGAAACACCATATATTTA.

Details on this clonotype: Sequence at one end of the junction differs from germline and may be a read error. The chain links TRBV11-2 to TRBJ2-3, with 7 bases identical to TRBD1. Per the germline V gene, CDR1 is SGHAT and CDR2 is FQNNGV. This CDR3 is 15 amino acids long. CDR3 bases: TGTGCCAGCAGCCAACAAGGGGGCCTTGGAGATACGCAGTGTTTT. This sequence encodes CASSQQGGLGDTQCF.

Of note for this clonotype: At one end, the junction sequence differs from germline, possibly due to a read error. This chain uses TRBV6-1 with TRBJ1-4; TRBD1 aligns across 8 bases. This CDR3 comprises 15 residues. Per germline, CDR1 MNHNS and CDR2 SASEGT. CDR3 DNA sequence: TGTGCCAGCCGTGGGACAGGTGCAACTAATGAAGAACTGTTTTTT. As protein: CASRGTGATNEELFF.

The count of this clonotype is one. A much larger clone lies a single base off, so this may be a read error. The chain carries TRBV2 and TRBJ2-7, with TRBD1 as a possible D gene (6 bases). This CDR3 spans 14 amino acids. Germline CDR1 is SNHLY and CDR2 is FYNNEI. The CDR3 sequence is CTSTPPGATHGQYF. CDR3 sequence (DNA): TGTACCAGCACCCCCCCAGGGGCGACTCACGGGCAGTACTTC.

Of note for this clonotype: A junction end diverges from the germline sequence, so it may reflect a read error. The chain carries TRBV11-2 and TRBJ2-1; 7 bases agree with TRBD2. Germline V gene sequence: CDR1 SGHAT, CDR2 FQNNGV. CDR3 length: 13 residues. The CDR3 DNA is TGTGCTAGCAGCTTAGAGGAAGCGGGGCAGCAGTTCTTC. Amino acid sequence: CASSLEEAGQQFF.

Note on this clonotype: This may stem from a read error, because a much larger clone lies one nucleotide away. This CDR3 reads CASVSGTGRTREQYF. The CDR3 DNA sequence: TGTGCCAGCGTGTCTGGGACAGGGAGGACTCGGGAGCAGTACTTC. The V and J genes are TRBV12-3 or TRBV12-4 and TRBJ2-7; 9 nucleotides match TRBD1. Unmatched junction bases numbered 15, after V lost 8 bases and J lost 7 bases. The CDR3 sequence is 15 residues long.

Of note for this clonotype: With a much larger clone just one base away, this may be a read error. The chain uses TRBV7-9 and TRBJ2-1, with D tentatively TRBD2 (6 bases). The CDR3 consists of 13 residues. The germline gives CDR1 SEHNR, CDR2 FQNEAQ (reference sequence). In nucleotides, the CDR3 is TGTGCCAGAAGCTACGGACTACCCAATGAGCAGTTCTTC. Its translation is CARSYGLPNEQFF.